This entry lists 29 T cell receptor beta chains sequenced from one sample in a study of blood T cell repertoires in COVID-19 (dated by TCRdb to the early 2020s). The library was generated by the immunoSEQ multiplex PCR assay. TCRdb holds this immuneACCESS table with in-frame rearrangements only. Some clones are missing; in checked studies, unresolved V genes explain under half, and the rest has no known cause. This sample is represented by some 240,000 clones; 80% of them were singletons. Around 13% of the sample is held by the ten biggest clonotypes. Sequencing was carried out using peripheral blood. The origin of the receptors is a human donor in a cohort sampled during active COVID-19.

The chain recombines TRBV7-2 with TRBJ1-4, with D perhaps TRBD1 (5 bases). The V gene lost 6 bases and the J gene lost 5 bases, with 10 bases spanning the gap. The CDR3 covers 13 residues. Germline V gene lookup returns CDR1 SGHTA and CDR2 FQGNSA. CDR3 region: CASSNTGNEKLFF. Written as DNA, the CDR3 is TGTGCCAGCAGTAATACAGGAAATGAAAAACTGTTTTTT. The variable domain in full, with the rest retrieved from reference TRBV7-2 and TRBJ1-4, is GAGVSQSPSNKVTEKGKDVELRCDPISGHTALYWYRQSLGQGLEFLIYFQGNSAPDKSGLPSDRFSAERTGGSVSTLTIQRTQQEDSAVYLCASSNTGNEKLFFGSGTQLSVL.

This sequence joins TRBV28 and TRBJ1-5; D perhaps matches TRBD1 (6 bases). Germline V lookup: CDR1 MDHEN, CDR2 SYDVKM. V shed 5 bases and J shed 5 bases, with 16 bases lying between them. CDR3 length equals 15 residues. The CDR3 sequence is CASSRERGADQPQHF. DNA of the CDR3: TGTGCCAGCAGTCGGGAGCGGGGGGCTGATCAGCCCCAGCATTTT.

In DNA form, the CDR3 reads TGTGCCAGCTCACCATCTACAGGGAACCTCCGAAACACCATATATTTT. The encoded protein is CASSPSTGNLRNTIYF. The chain has TRBV18 and TRBJ1-3, with D tentatively TRBD1 (6 bases). The CDR3 sequence is 16 residues long. V was clipped by 2 bases and J by 5 bases, with 16 bases between them. Per germline, CDR1 KGHSH and CDR2 LQKENI.

Only one count was recorded for this clone. The chain links TRBV30 to TRBJ1-1, with 10 bases that match TRBD1. This CDR3 region has 14 residues. The J segment lost 0 bases and the V segment lost 7 bases, leaving 5 bases of the junction unmatched. Germline-derived CDR1 and CDR2 are GTSNPN and SVGIG (reference sequence). CDR3 region: CAYRQGAMNTEAFF. For the CDR3, the DNA is TGTGCCTATCGACAGGGGGCTATGAACACTGAAGCTTTCTTT.

The chain's CDR3 is CASSENRVGPFSNQPQHF. Written as DNA, the CDR3 is TGTGCCAGCAGTGAGAACCGAGTGGGCCCATTTAGCAATCAGCCCCAGCATTTT. The chain combines TRBV2 with TRBJ1-5; the D is unclear. The V and J ends lost 3 bases and 0 bases respectively, with 18 bases between them. CDR1 SNHLY and CDR2 FYNNEI come from the germline V gene. This CDR3 is built from 18 residues.

The chain is built from TRBV7-9 and TRBJ2-7, with 9 bases aligning to TRBD1. The CDR3 has 16 residues. With 4 bases clipped from V and 3 bases from J, the junction kept 10 bases outside the gene matches. CDR1 and CDR2 from the germline V gene are SEHNR and FQNEAQ (reference sequence). CDR3 sequence reads: CASSYRNPGQGYEQYF. DNA of the CDR3: TGTGCCAGCAGCTACCGGAATCCGGGACAGGGCTACGAGCAGTACTTC.

The rearrangement joins TRBV7-8 to TRBJ2-7; 7 bases are a match to TRBD1. Germline-derived CDR1 and CDR2 are SGHVS and FQNEAQ. Unmatched junction bases numbered 10, after V lost 6 bases and J lost 2 bases. The CDR3 contains 15 residues. The CDR3, as DNA: TGTGCCAGCAGAGAGAGGGACAGCCAAGCCTACGAGCAGTACTTC. This gives the protein CASRERDSQAYEQYF.

The chain couples TRBV7-9 to TRBJ2-1, with 7 bases lining up with TRBD1. The CDR3 has 16 residues. The trim removed 5 bases at V and 4 bases at J, leaving 11 bases unmatched. Germline V CDR1 and CDR2: SEHNR, FQNEAQ (reference sequence). CDR3 DNA: TGTGCCAGCAGCACACCCCCCGGGACAGATTACAATGAGCAGTTCTTC. It yields the protein CASSTPPGTDYNEQFF.

The gene calls are TRBV5-6 and TRBJ1-5, with 8 bases lining up with TRBD1. The trim removed 3 bases at V and 7 bases at J, leaving 9 bases unmatched. This CDR3 comprises 15 residues. The germline CDR1 and CDR2 sequences are SGHDT and YYEEEE. CDR3 sequence: CASSWRGQGAQPQHF. CDR3 in DNA: TGTGCCAGCAGCTGGAGGGGGCAGGGGGCCCAGCCCCAGCATTTT.

This clone was detected a few times. This chain links TRBV29-1 with TRBJ1-1, with 10 bases fitting TRBD1. The V segment lost 6 bases and the J segment 5 bases; nucleotides outside the gene matches: 6. CDR1 and CDR2 from the germline V gene are SQVTM and ANQGSEA. The CDR3 totals 13 residues. The CDR3 protein is CSVRQGAVTEAFF. DNA for the CDR3: TGCAGCGTGAGACAGGGGGCTGTTACTGAAGCTTTCTTT. Using reference TRBV29-1 and TRBJ1-1 for the parts outside the CDR3, the full variable domain is SAVISQKPSRDICQRGTSLTIQCQVDSQVTMMFWYRQQPGQSLTLIATANQGSEATYESGFVIDKFPISRPNLTFSTLTVSNMSPEDSSIYLCSVRQGAVTEAFFGQGTRLTVV.

The chain combines TRBV6-5 with TRBJ1-1; D call uncertain. CDR1 is MNHEY, CDR2 SVGAGI, per germline. This CDR3 is built from 13 residues. V dropped 7 bases and J dropped 2 bases, with 11 bases sitting between them. CDR3 sequence: CASKMTLNTEAFF. For the CDR3, the DNA is TGTGCCAGCAAGATGACACTTAACACTGAAGCTTTCTTT.

This clone occurred a few times. V usage is TRBV19 and J usage is TRBJ2-7; 14 bases agree with TRBD2. The CDR3 spans 17 residues. Germline V gene sequence: CDR1 LNHDA, CDR2 SQIVND (reference sequence). V was pared by 5 bases and J by 0 bases, with 6 bases of the junction left unmatched. For the CDR3, the DNA is TGTGCCAGTAGTCCCGGACTAGCGGGGGGCCTCTCCTACGAGCAGTACTTC. It yields the protein CASSPGLAGGLSYEQYF.

The table lists this clone with a few counts. This chain links TRBV28 with TRBJ2-3; D perhaps matches TRBD1 (6 bases). V was shortened by 3 bases and J by 3 bases, with 13 bases between the two germline ends. Germline CDR1 reads MDHEN; CDR2 reads SYDVKM. The CDR3 spans 15 residues. The CDR3 coding sequence is TGTGCCAGCAGTTTTAACAGGGATTTAACAGATACGCAGTATTTT. Translated, it gives CASSFNRDLTDTQYF. Variable domain in full (rest from reference TRBV28 and TRBJ2-3): DVKVTQSSRYLVKRTGEKVFLECVQDMDHENMFWYRQDPGLGLRLIYFSYDVKMKEKGDIPEGYSVSREKKERFSLILESASTNQTSMYLCASSFNRDLTDTQYFGPGTRLTVL.

V gene TRBV6-5 combines with J gene TRBJ2-7, with D possibly matching TRBD1 (6 bases). Trimming left V 6 bases short and J 2 bases short, with 11 bases between. The CDR3 consists of 13 residues. Germline lookup yields CDR1 MNHEY and CDR2 SVGAGI. The CDR3 DNA reads as TGTGCCAGCAGCCTTACAGGGACCTACGAGCAGTACTTC. Encoded protein: CASSLTGTYEQYF.

This clone was counted once. The chain is built from TRBV19 and TRBJ1-1, with 9 bases aligning to TRBD1. CDR3 length: 17 residues. V shed 6 bases, J shed 0 bases, and the junction held 11 bases outside the gene matches. Germline-derived CDR1 and CDR2 are LNHDA and SQIVND (reference sequence). In nucleotides, the CDR3 is TGTGCCAGTAGGTTGGGACAGGGTCGAGAAGTGAACACTGAAGCTTTCTTT. Translating it yields CASRLGQGREVNTEAFF.

The J gene is TRBJ1-4, the V gene TRBV28, with D tentatively TRBD1 (6 bases). The CDR3 runs 14 residues. V was clipped by 5 bases and J by 6 bases, with 13 bases between them. The germline V gene encodes CDR1 MDHEN and CDR2 SYDVKM. The CDR3: CASSVGGRHEKLFF. CDR3 coding DNA: TGTGCCAGCAGTGTCGGGGGGCGGCATGAAAAACTGTTTTTT.

The CDR3 DNA follows: TGTGCCAGCAGCGCCCATGGGGGGACAGACACCGGGGAGCTGTTTTTT. This sequence encodes CASSAHGGTDTGELFF. The chain uses TRBV7-3 and TRBJ2-2, with D perhaps matching TRBD1 (7 bases). From germline, CDR1 is SGHTA and CDR2 FQGTGA. There are 16 residues in the CDR3. Trimming left V 5 bases short and J 3 bases short, with 16 bases between. The variable domain in full, with the rest retrieved from reference TRBV7-3 and TRBJ2-2, is GAGVSQTPSNKVTEKGKYVELRCDPISGHTALYWYRQSLGQGPEFLIYFQGTGAADDSGLPNDRFFAVRPEGSVSTLKIQRTERGDSAVYLCASSAHGGTDTGELFFGEGSRLTVL.

CDR3 in amino acids: CAWNFRGGAAFF. In nucleotides, the CDR3 is TGTGCCTGGAATTTCCGGGGAGGGGCAGCTTTCTTT. This chain links TRBV30 with TRBJ1-1, with D perhaps TRBD1 (5 bases). The germline CDR1 and CDR2 sequences are GTSNPN and SVGIG (reference sequence). V gave up 4 bases and J gave up 10 bases, with 16 bases separating them. This CDR3 has 12 amino acids.

The CDR3 sequence is CATSPWEITSGRHWFYEQYF. The CDR3 DNA sequence: TGTGCCACCAGCCCCTGGGAGATAACTAGCGGGAGGCACTGGTTCTACGAGCAGTACTTC. The genes are TRBV15 and TRBJ2-7; TRBD2 matches 12 bases. V was clipped by 5 bases and J by 3 bases; unmatched bases: 20. Germline V gene lookup returns CDR1 LNHNV and CDR2 YYDKDF (reference sequence). The length of the CDR3 is 20 residues. Full variable domain (outside the CDR3, taken from reference TRBV15 and TRBJ2-7): DAMVIQNPRYQVTQFGKPVTLSCSQTLNHNVMYWYQQKSSQAPKLLFHYYDKDFNNEADTPDNFQSRRPNTSFCFLDIRSPGLGDTAMYLCATSPWEITSGRHWFYEQYFGPGTRLTVT.

The genes are TRBV27 and TRBJ1-5; possible D gene TRBD1, 6 bases. The CDR3 has 14 amino acids. V was clipped by 8 bases and J by 0 bases, with 11 bases between them. Germline V gene lookup returns CDR1 MNHEY and CDR2 SMNVEV (reference sequence). The CDR3 DNA reads TGTGCCAGCGACAGGTCGGGTAGCAATCAGCCCCAGCATTTT. This codes for CASDRSGSNQPQHF.

The table lists this clone with a count of one. The gene calls are TRBV11-2 and TRBJ2-7, with TRBD1 identical over 7 bases. The germline V gene encodes CDR1 SGHAT and CDR2 FQNNGV. Losses at the gene ends were 6 bases for V and 3 bases for J; bases not matched to a gene: 14. CDR3 size: 16 residues. CDR3 residues: CASSFGWDSLFYEQYF. The CDR3 DNA sequence: TGTGCCAGCAGTTTCGGCTGGGACAGCCTTTTCTACGAGCAGTACTTC.

The chain recombines TRBV5-1 with TRBJ2-5; 7 nucleotides align to TRBD1. The V gene end was trimmed by 4 bases and the J gene end by 1 base; junction bases not matched to a gene: 10. Germline V lookup: CDR1 SGHRS, CDR2 YFSETQ. The CDR3 totals 16 residues. This CDR3 reads CASSLLTAGGQETQYF. CDR3 DNA sequence: TGCGCCAGCAGCCTACTGACGGCAGGGGGCCAAGAGACCCAGTACTTC.

The chain employs TRBV13 and TRBJ2-3; D gene uncertain. Looked up from germline, CDR1 is PRHDT and CDR2 is FYEKMQ (reference sequence). The CDR3 is made up of 15 amino acids. V was shortened by 0 bases and J by 4 bases, with 11 bases between the two germline ends. The CDR3 is CASSLGAGRSDTQYF. In nucleotides, the CDR3 is TGTGCCAGCAGCTTAGGGGCAGGAAGATCAGATACGCAGTATTTT. Full variable domain (remainder filled in from reference TRBV13 and TRBJ2-3): AAGVIQSPRHLIKEKRETATLKCYPIPRHDTVYWYQQGPGQDPQFLISFYEKMQSDKGSIPDRFSAQQFSDYHSELNMSSLELGDSALYFCASSLGAGRSDTQYFGPGTRLTVL.

The chain employs TRBV19 and TRBJ1-5; D gene ambiguous. Trimming took off 0 bases at V and 0 bases at J, with 12 bases between the two ends. The CDR3 is 17 residues long. Germline V gives CDR1 LNHDA, CDR2 SQIVND (reference sequence). CDR3 bases: TGTGCCAGTAGTATAGAACGGACTCCTTATAGCAATCAGCCCCAGCATTTT. Residues: CASSIERTPYSNQPQHF.

The chain links TRBV3-1 (or the pseudogene TRBV3-2) to TRBJ2-5; D not resolved. V dropped 2 bases and J dropped 4 bases, with 8 bases sitting between them. In germline, CDR1 is LGHDT, CDR2 YNNKEL (reference sequence). This CDR3 has 13 residues. CDR3 amino acids: CASSQMAGETQYF. CDR3 coding DNA: TGTGCCAGCAGCCAAATGGCAGGAGAGACCCAGTACTTC.

J is TRBJ2-3 and V is TRBV2; a weak D match, TRBD2 (7 bases). V shed 1 base and J shed 0 bases, with 20 bases lying between them. The CDR3 has 19 amino acids. The V gene's germline CDR1 is SNHLY and CDR2 FYNNEI. The CDR3: CASSEEEGGGPPSTDTQYF. The CDR3 nucleotides read TGTGCCAGCAGTGAAGAAGAAGGGGGAGGGCCCCCTAGCACAGATACGCAGTATTTT.

V and J are TRBV7-9 and TRBJ2-1; no clear D. Germline loops: CDR1 SEHNR, CDR2 FQNEAQ (reference sequence). V was cut by 4 bases and J by 5 bases, with 15 bases left in between. CDR3 size: 15 residues. The CDR3 sequence: CASSSISSRNNEQFF. The CDR3 bases are TGTGCCAGCAGCTCCATATCCTCTAGAAACAATGAGCAGTTCTTC.

The chain is built from TRBV10-3 and TRBJ2-1; 9 bases match TRBD1. V was clipped by 8 bases and J by 4 bases; unmatched bases: 12. CDR1 ENHRY and CDR2 SYGVKD come from the germline V gene. The CDR3 sequence is 16 residues long. The CDR3 is CAIGTGTFGGYNEQFF. The CDR3 region has the DNA TGTGCCATCGGGACAGGGACGTTCGGGGGTTACAATGAGCAGTTCTTC.

The genes are TRBV4-2 and TRBJ1-3; D is uncertain. Trimming stripped 0 bases from V and 3 bases from J, with 3 bases between. Germline V lookup: CDR1 LGHNA, CDR2 YNFKEQ. This CDR3 comprises 13 residues. For the CDR3, the DNA is TGTGCCAGCAGCCAAGATCTTGGAAACACCATATATTTT. Translation gives CASSQDLGNTIYF.